The 12 T cell receptor beta chains in this list originate from one sample, sequenced in a study of human T cells and chemical hapten exposure. Time point in this sample: pre-sensitization, week 0. Treatment of the sample: therapeutic diphenylcyclopropenone sensitization with weekly scalp DPC. A single record per CDR3 protein comes from TCRdb applying MiXCR to the RACE reads. This sample has over 85,000 distinct CDR3 sequences, with under 14% found just once. The sample was whole blood, taken in connection with sensitization to the hapten diphenylcyclopropenone (DPC). Receptors were obtained from an older woman with alopecia areata. Some clones in this sample may be carry-over from other donors' samples.

Turning to this clonotype: This sequence may be a read error, since a much larger clone differs from it by one base. This chain links TRBV19 with TRBJ2-7; 8 bases are a match to TRBD1. The ends lost 4 bases at V and 2 bases at J; junction bases unmatched: 16. Germline CDR1 LNHDA, CDR2 SQIVND (reference sequence). CDR3 length: 18 residues. The CDR3 loop reads CASSRRDRKVSGTYEQYF. The DNA for the CDR3 is TGTGCCAGTAGTAGACGGGACAGGAAAGTGAGCGGTACCTACGAGCAGTACTTC. The variable domain in full, with the rest retrieved from reference TRBV19 and TRBJ2-7, is DGGITQSPKYLFRKEGQNVTLSCEQNLNHDAMYWYRQDPGQGLRLIYYSQIVNDFQKGDIAEGYSVSREKKESFPLTVTSAQKNPTAFYLCASSRRDRKVSGTYEQYFGPGTRLTVT.

This clonotype appeared many times. The CDR3 coding sequence is TGTGCCAGCACCCCAGGCCGGCAGGGCTCCTCTGGGGCCAACGTCCTGACTTTC. Its protein product is CASTPGRQGSSGANVLTF. The chain employs TRBV4-2 and TRBJ2-6; possibly TRBD1 for D (5 bases). This CDR3 is 18 amino acids long. Germline-derived CDR1 and CDR2 are LGHNA and YNFKEQ. Trimming removed 7 bases at V and 0 bases at J, with 19 bases between.

Here the CDR3 DNA reads TGTGCCAGTACCCCTGGTTCGGTGGTTGGCTACACCTTC. Residues: CASTPGSVVGYTF. V is TRBV19 and J is TRBJ1-2; no definite D call. V dropped 7 bases and J dropped 7 bases, with 16 bases sitting between them. Per the germline V gene, CDR1 is LNHDA and CDR2 is SQIVND (reference sequence). The CDR3 consists of 13 residues.

This clonotype came up many times. This chain connects TRBV2 to TRBJ1-4; D call uncertain. Germline V gives CDR1 SNHLY, CDR2 FYNNEI. This CDR3 spans 17 amino acids. V was cut by 8 bases and J by 1 base, with 20 bases left in between. The CDR3 loop is CASESDSGSGTNEKLFF. The CDR3 DNA sequence: TGTGCCAGCGAGTCGGACTCGGGGTCTGGAACTAATGAAAAACTGTTTTTT. Full variable domain (missing parts from reference TRBV2 and TRBJ1-4): EPEVTQTPSHQVTQMGQEVILRCVPISNHLYFYWYRQILGQKVEFLVSFYNNEISEKSEIFDDQFSVERPDGSNFTLKIRSTKLEDSAMYFCASESDSGSGTNEKLFFGSGTQLSVL.

The rearrangement links TRBV27 to TRBJ2-2; TRBD1 matches at 10 bases. The CDR3 loop spans 15 amino acids. Germline CDR1 MNHEY, CDR2 SMNVEV (reference sequence). Losses at the gene ends were 2 bases for V and 8 bases for J; bases not matched to a gene: 5. The CDR3: CASSLRTGGIGELFF. Here the CDR3 DNA reads TGTGCCAGCAGTTTAAGGACAGGGGGAATAGGGGAGCTGTTTTTT.

Points on this clonotype: A much larger clone is a single base away; this may be a read error. The V and J genes are TRBV5-6 and TRBJ2-5; tentative D call: TRBD1 (5 bases). This CDR3 is 16 amino acids long. Germline V gene data show CDR1 as SGHDT and CDR2 as YYEEEE. CDR3 sequence: CASSWGPARRQETRYF. CDR3 DNA sequence: TGTGCCAGCAGCTGGGGCCCGGCTAGACGGCAAGAGACCCGGTACTTC.

This clonotype was detected many times. The chain joins TRBV6-1 to TRBJ1-2; 9 nucleotides line up with TRBD1. CDR3 length equals 15 residues. Germline loops: CDR1 MNHNS, CDR2 SASEGT. V trimming: 5 bases; J trimming: 4 bases; junction bases outside the gene matches: 8. CDR3 region: CASSTRTGAFYGYTF. The CDR3 coding sequence is TGTGCCAGCAGTACCCGGACAGGGGCCTTCTATGGCTACACCTTC.

As concerns this clonotype: A much larger clone differs from this one at a single base, so this may be a read error. V usage is TRBV4-1 and J usage is TRBJ2-2, with TRBD1 matching 7 bases. CDR3 length: 17 amino acids. From germline, CDR1 is MGHRA and CDR2 YSYEKL. CDR3 residues: CASSQQFTGARTGEPFF. The CDR3, as DNA: TGCGCCAGCAGCCAACAGTTTACAGGGGCCCGCACCGGGGAGCCGTTTTTT.

This clonotype was counted only a few times. The genes are TRBV5-5 and TRBJ2-1, with D possibly being TRBD2 (6 bases). CDR1 SGHKS and CDR2 YYEKEE come from the germline V gene (reference sequence). Trimming shortened V by 0 bases and J by 13 bases, and 11 bases separated the two germline ends. The CDR3 runs 12 residues. The CDR3 DNA reads TGTGCCAGCAGCTTGGATTGGACTACCCAGTTCTTC. It translates to CASSLDWTTQFF.

The V call is TRBV30, the J call TRBJ1-2; D is undetermined. The V gene lost 4 bases and the J gene lost 1 base, with 22 bases spanning the gap. Germline values: CDR1 GTSNPN, CDR2 SVGIG (reference sequence). The CDR3 has 17 residues. DNA of the CDR3: TGTGCCTGGACCATTTCCCGGACCGACTTTATTAACTATGGCTACACCTTC. This sequence encodes CAWTISRTDFINYGYTF. The whole variable domain, remainder taken from reference TRBV30 and TRBJ1-2, is SQTIHQWPATLVQPVGSPLSLECTVEGTSNPNLYWYRQAAGRGLQLLFYSVGIGQISSEVPQNLSASRPQDRQFILSSKKLLLSDSGFYLCAWTISRTDFINYGYTFGSGTRLTVV.

This clonotype came up many times. V and J are TRBV3-1 and TRBJ2-5, with 7 bases aligning to TRBD2. V shed 5 bases, J shed 5 bases, and the junction held 5 bases outside the gene matches. Germline CDR1 reads LGHDT; CDR2 reads YNNKEL (reference sequence). The CDR3 length is 13 residues. CDR3 sequence: CASSVGLVETQYF. Written as DNA, the CDR3 is TGTGCCAGCAGCGTAGGACTAGTTGAGACCCAGTACTTC.

The chain carries TRBV5-5 and TRBJ2-3; no definite D call. The CDR3 runs 14 residues. The ends were cut back, 4 bases at V and 2 bases at J, with 11 bases in the middle. Germline loops: CDR1 SGHKS, CDR2 YYEKEE (reference sequence). CDR3 sequence reads: CASSPDLSTDTQYF. CDR3 DNA: TGTGCCAGCAGCCCGGACCTGTCCACAGATACGCAGTATTTT.